This T cell receptor beta chain was recorded in a study of T cells in Graves' hyperthyroidism and ophthalmopathy. This clonotype was seen just once. Its target is not known. CDR3 size: 13 residues. Trimming pared 1 base from V and 6 bases from J, leaving 10 bases between. Germline lookup yields CDR1 SGHTA and CDR2 FQGNSA. Researchers amplified the TCR beta CDR3 regions from RNA transcripts. The HTBI primer set was used in a first-round RT-PCR of the TCR CDR3. TCRdb re-analysed the multiplex PCR reads in MiXCR, keeping a single row per CDR3 protein. The sample records roughly 700,000 distinct CDR3 sequences, 35% being singletons. The study left out patients who had uncontrolled infection, other autoimmune disease, pregnancy or lactation. In making diagnoses, clinical symptoms, serum thyroxine and TRAb, thyroid ultrasound and orbital computed tomography were all used. Extraction of PBMCs used about 9.2 ml of fresh peripheral blood.

General study findings and limits: Blood samples included most of the expanded thyroid clonotypes exceeding 0.001.

Sequenced sample: blood. The sequence was collected from a middle-aged woman with Graves' hyperthyroidism. This chain connects TRBV7-2 to TRBJ2-7; weak D call: TRBD1 (6 bases). CDR3 loop: CASSLGGGTEQYF. The CDR3 nucleotides read TGTGCCAGCAGCTTAGGAGGGGGTACCGAGCAGTACTTC.